The sample holds many counts of the clone carrying this T cell receptor (beta chain). Arm-PCR of CDR3 regions and iRepertoire HTBI primers were used to build TCR beta libraries. In TCRdb, the multiplex PCR reads were re-called with MiXCR into one record per CDR3 protein. The repertoire holds 350,000 to 550,000 distinct CDR3 sequences, about 15% seen once, with 20% to 25% in the top ten. The V and J ends lost 1 base and 0 bases respectively, with 4 bases between them. Germline V gives CDR1 MDHEN, CDR2 SYDVKM. The CDR3 consists of 14 residues. This entry is derived from a study of regulatory T cells in long-lasting Graves disease. Time point noted: newly diagnosed GD, antithyroid drugs for less than 3 months. RNA from PBMCs was the source of the TCR library. These data were also filed under a second study, of T cells in Graves' hyperthyroidism and ophthalmopathy.

Sequencing used peripheral blood mononuclear cells (PBMCs), obtained at new diagnosis, from a patient treated with antithyroid drugs. The chain couples TRBV28 to TRBJ1-3; the D is unclear. This sequence originates from a woman in her late teens or twenties with Graves disease. The CDR3 is CASSLLSSGNTIYF. CDR3 in DNA: TGTGCCAGCAGTTTATTGAGCTCTGGAAACACCATATATTTT. Based on the CDR3 plus reference TRBV28 and TRBJ1-3, the full variable domain is DVKVTQSSRYLVKRTGEKVFLECVQDMDHENMFWYRQDPGLGLRLIYFSYDVKMKEKGDIPEGYSVSREKKERFSLILESASTNQTSMYLCASSLLSSGNTIYFGEGSWLTVV.